This T cell receptor (beta chain) was observed in a study of CD8 T cells in Susac syndrome. Peripheral blood CD8+ and CD4+ T cells were profiled by TCR beta sequencing. Relapsing-remitting disease, either stable or active, was present in the treatment-naive patients who were the multiple sclerosis controls. Bulk CD8+ and CD4+ cells came from magnetic negative isolation; CD8+ TEMRA by FACS. RNA, at roughly 0.45 to 1 ug, was reverse transcribed with random hexamers. TCRdb analysed the immunoSEQ multiplex PCR reads with MiXCR anew, one entry per CDR3 protein. The sample includes tens of thousands of distinct CDR3 sequences, 95% to 96% of them seen just once. The CDR3 has 12 residues. Germline CDR1 is SEHNR and CDR2 is FQNEAQ (reference sequence). V was pared by 1 base and J by 7 bases, with 5 bases between.

Material for sequencing was CD4+ T cells from PBMCs. This clonotype originated in a human donor with multiple sclerosis. This chain links TRBV7-9 with TRBJ2-1, with D uncertain. This CDR3 is CASSLVGNEQFF. Here the CDR3 DNA reads TGTGCCAGCAGCTTAGTGGGAAATGAGCAGTTCTTC.